This T cell receptor beta chain was captured by sequencing in a study of metastatic and nonmetastatic thyroid tumors. The CDR3 is 15 residues long. V dropped 2 bases and J dropped 3 bases, with 13 bases sitting between them. Per the germline V gene, CDR1 is SGHTA and CDR2 is FQGNSA. This clone is categorized as medium-sized (0.01 to 0.1%). TCRdb used MiXCR to call clones anew from the PCR reads. The table shows 42,000 or so clones, with approximately 20% occurring only once. No patient had received any treatment before thyroid surgery. V gene TRBV7-2 combines with J gene TRBJ1-2; TRBD1 is a possible D gene (5 bases). The TCR comes from a female donor with papillary thyroid cancer or a benign thyroid nodule (not recorded which). Some clones in this sample may be carry-over from other donors' samples. Sequenced sample: tumor tissue. The CDR3 DNA sequence: TGTGCCAGCAGCTTATACGGGGCGGAATACTATGGCTACACCTTC. Encoded protein: CASSLYGAEYYGYTF.